This T cell receptor beta chain was recovered during a study of T cells after yellow fever vaccination. Study-level findings and limits: The booster saw the reappearance of most primary-vaccination clones (approximately 96% CD4, 88% CD8).

The length of the CDR3 is 15 residues. Germline values: CDR1 SGHAT, CDR2 FQNNGV. Losses at the gene ends were 4 bases for V and 5 bases for J; bases not matched to a gene: 8. The table lists this clonotype with a few counts. The target antigen is unknown. TCRdb ran MiXCR on the 5' RACE reads and lists one entry per CDR3 protein. The sample lists 300,000 or so distinct CDR3 sequences, approximately 12% occurring once. This sequence was found in a man younger than 40 who received the YFV17D yellow fever vaccine. The specimen was CD4+ T cells sorted from PBMCs, collected 45 days after the yellow fever booster vaccination. J is TRBJ2-3 and V is TRBV11-2, with TRBD1 identical over 8 bases. CDR3 sequence (DNA): TGTGCCAGCAGCTCGAGGACAGGGAAGGGAGATACGCAGTATTTT. It encodes CASSSRTGKGDTQYF. The variable domain in full, with the rest retrieved from reference TRBV11-2 and TRBJ2-3, is EAGVAQSPRYKIIEKRQSVAFWCNPISGHATLYWYQQILGQGPKLLIQFQNNGVVDDSQLPKDRFSAERLKGVDSTLKIQPAKLEDSAVYLCASSSRTGKGDTQYFGPGTRLTVL.